The TCR beta chain described here comes from a study of low-dose radiotherapy and immunotherapy resistance in tumors. TRAV and TRBV primers primed cDNA for both TCRalpha and TCRbeta. TCR amplification ran roughly 20 PCR cycles using constant-region and V-primer adapter primers. TCRdb recomputed calls from the reads with MiXCR, one row per CDR3 protein. The table has fewer than 90,000 distinct CDR3 sequences, under 20% seen once; the top ten hold less than 6%. This sample's time point: before trial treatment. Every donor was treated with nivolumab, ipilimumab, aspirin, low-dose cyclophosphamide and also low-dose radiotherapy. Germline values: CDR1 KGHDR, CDR2 SFDVKD. The CDR3 extends over 14 amino acids. Trimming shortened V by 9 bases and J by 2 bases, and 14 bases separated the two germline ends.

The V call is TRBV24-1, the J call TRBJ2-3; D gene unclear. Sequences were derived from PBMCs, sampled before treatment. The source is a male donor with prostate cancer. CDR3 sequence: CATSDTGYTDTQYF. The CDR3 DNA follows: TGTGCCACCTCAGACACTGGGTACACAGATACGCAGTATTTT.